This T cell receptor (beta chain) was recorded in a study of T cell responses to AZD1222 COVID-19 vaccine. Details on this clone: The antigen is undetermined.

CDR3 size: 13 residues. Germline V gene sequence: CDR1 SQVTM, CDR2 ANQGSEA. With 3 bases clipped from V and 6 bases from J, the junction kept 6 bases outside the gene matches. Study results and caveats: Of spike-specific TCRs, nearly half reportedly target regions left unmutated in variants.

Sequencing was performed with immunoSEQ multiplex PCR; in TCRdb, only in-frame clones are kept and a portion is missing. The table lists about 180,000 clones, 94% of them singletons, with 1.6% in the top ten. The sample was peripheral blood, taken 28 days after the second AZD1222 dose. This TCR was sampled from an adult who received the AZD1222 COVID-19 vaccine. The chain recombines TRBV29-1 with TRBJ2-7; 9 bases align to TRBD2. CDR3: CSVDPAGGGEQYF. The CDR3 DNA sequence: TGCAGCGTTGACCCAGCGGGGGGAGGCGAGCAGTACTTC.